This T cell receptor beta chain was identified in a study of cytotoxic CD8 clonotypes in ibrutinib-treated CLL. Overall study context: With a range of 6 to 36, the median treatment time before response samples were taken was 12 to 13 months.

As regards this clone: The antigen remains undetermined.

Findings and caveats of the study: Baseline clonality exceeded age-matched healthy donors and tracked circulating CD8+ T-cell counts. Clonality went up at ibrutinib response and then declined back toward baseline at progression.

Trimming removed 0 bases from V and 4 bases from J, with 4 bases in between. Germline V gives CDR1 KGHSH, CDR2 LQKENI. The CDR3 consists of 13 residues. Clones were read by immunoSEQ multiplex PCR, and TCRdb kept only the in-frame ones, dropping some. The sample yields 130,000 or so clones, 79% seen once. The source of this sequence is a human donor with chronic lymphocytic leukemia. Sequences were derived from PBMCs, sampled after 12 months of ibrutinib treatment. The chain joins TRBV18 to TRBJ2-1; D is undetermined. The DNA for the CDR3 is TGTGCCAGCTCACCACCCCCTTACAATGAGCAGTTCTTC. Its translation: CASSPPPYNEQFF.